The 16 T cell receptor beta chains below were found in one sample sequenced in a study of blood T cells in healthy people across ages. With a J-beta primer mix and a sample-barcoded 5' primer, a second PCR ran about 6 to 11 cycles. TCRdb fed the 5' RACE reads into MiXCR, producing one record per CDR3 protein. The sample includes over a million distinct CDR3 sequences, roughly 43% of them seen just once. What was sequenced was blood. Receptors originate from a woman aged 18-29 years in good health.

The CDR3 nucleotides read TGTGCCAGCAGTCTCTCAGGTAGGAGTAGTGAGCAGTACTTC. It encodes CASSLSGRSSEQYF. This chain links TRBV3-1 with TRBJ2-1; no firm D call. The end of the DNA fits TRBJ2-7 better, so the J call may be wrong. The CDR3 loop spans 14 amino acids. Germline V gene data show CDR1 as LGHDT and CDR2 as YNNKEL (reference sequence).

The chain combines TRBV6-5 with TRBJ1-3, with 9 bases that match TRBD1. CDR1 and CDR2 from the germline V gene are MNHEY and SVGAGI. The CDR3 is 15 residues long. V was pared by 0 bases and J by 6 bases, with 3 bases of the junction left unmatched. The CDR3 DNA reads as TGTGCCAGCAGTTACTCGGGACAGGGTACAAACACCATATATTTT. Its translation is CASSYSGQGTNTIYF.

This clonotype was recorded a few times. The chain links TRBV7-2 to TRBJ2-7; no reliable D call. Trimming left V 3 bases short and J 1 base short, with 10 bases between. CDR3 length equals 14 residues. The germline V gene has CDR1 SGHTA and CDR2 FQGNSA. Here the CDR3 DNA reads TGTGCCAGCAGCTTTCGAGCAGGATCCTACGAGCAGTACTTC. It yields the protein CASSFRAGSYEQYF.

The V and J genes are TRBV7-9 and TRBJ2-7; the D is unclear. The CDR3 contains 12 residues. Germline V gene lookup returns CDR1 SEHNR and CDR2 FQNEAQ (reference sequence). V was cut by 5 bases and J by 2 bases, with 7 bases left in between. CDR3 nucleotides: TGTGCCAGCAGCGAAACCCCCTACGAGCAGTACTTC. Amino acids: CASSETPYEQYF.

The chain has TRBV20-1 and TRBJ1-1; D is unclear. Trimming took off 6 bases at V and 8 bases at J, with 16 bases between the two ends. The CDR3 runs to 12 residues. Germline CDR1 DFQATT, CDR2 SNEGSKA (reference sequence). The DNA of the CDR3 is TGCAGTGCAACCCGGATGTACCAGGAAGCTTTCTTT. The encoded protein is CSATRMYQEAFF.

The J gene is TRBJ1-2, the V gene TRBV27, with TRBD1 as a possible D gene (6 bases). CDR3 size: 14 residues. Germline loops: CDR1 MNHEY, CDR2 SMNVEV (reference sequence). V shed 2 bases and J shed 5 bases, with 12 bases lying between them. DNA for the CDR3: TGTGCCAGCAGTTTAGACAGGACGGAGTATGGCTACACCTTC. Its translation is CASSLDRTEYGYTF.

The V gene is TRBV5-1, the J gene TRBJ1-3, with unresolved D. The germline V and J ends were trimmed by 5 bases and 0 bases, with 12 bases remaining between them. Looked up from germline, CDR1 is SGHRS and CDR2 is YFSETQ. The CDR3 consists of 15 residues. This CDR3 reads CASSWTWSSGNTIYF. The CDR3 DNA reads TGCGCCAGCAGTTGGACGTGGAGCTCTGGAAACACCATATATTTT.

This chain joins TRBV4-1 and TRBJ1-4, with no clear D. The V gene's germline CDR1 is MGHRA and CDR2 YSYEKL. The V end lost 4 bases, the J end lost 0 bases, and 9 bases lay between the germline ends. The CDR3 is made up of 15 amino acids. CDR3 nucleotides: TGCGCCAGCAGCCGAACATACTCAACTAATGAAAAACTGTTTTTT. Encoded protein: CASSRTYSTNEKLFF.

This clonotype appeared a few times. The CDR3 loop is CASSQDSHAYEQYF. CDR3 sequence (DNA): TGCGCCAGCAGCCAAGATTCCCATGCCTACGAGCAGTACTTC. J is TRBJ2-7 and V is TRBV4-3; D gene unclear. Trimming shortened V by 0 bases and J by 2 bases, and 8 bases separated the two germline ends. Germline V gives CDR1 LGHNA, CDR2 YSLEER. The CDR3 sequence is 14 residues long.

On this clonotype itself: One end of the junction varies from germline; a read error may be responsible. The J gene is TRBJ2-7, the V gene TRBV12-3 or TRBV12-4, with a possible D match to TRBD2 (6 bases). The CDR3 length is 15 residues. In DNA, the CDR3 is TGTGCCAGCAGTTTACGGGACTCGAGCTCCTACAAGCAGTACTTC. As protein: CASSLRDSSSYKQYF.

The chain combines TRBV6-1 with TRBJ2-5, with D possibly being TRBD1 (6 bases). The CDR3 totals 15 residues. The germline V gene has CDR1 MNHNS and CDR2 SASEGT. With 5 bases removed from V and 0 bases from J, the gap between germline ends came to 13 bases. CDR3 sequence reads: CASSIRTDYQETQYF. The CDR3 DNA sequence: TGTGCCAGCAGTATCCGGACAGATTACCAAGAGACCCAGTACTTC.

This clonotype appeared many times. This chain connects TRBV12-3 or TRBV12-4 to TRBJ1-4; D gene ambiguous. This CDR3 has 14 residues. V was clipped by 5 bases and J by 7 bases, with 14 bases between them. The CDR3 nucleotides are TGTGCCAGCAGTAAGCAGGCCCCTCCTGAAAAACTGTTTTTT. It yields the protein CASSKQAPPEKLFF.

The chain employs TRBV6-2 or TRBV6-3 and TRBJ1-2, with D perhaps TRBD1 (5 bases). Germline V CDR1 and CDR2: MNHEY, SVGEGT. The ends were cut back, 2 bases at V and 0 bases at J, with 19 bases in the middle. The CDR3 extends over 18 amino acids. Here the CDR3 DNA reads TGTGCCAGCAGTTACAGGGGCACAACAGGAGCGGCTAACTATGGCTACACCTTC. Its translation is CASSYRGTTGAANYGYTF.

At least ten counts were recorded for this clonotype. The CDR3 DNA follows: TGCAGCGTCGACAGGGTGAACTATGGCTACACCTTC. Its translation is CSVDRVNYGYTF. This chain uses TRBV29-1 with TRBJ1-2; TRBD1 matches at 7 bases. The ends lost 6 bases at V and 2 bases at J; junction bases unmatched: 3. The CDR3 sequence is 12 residues long. Germline loops: CDR1 SQVTM, CDR2 ANQGSEA.

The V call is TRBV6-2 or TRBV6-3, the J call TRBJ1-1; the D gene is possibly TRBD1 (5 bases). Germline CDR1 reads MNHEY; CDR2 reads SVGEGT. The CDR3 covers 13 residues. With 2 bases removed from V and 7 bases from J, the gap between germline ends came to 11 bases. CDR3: CASSYDGHYEAFF. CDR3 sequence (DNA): TGTGCCAGCAGTTACGACGGACATTATGAAGCTTTCTTT.

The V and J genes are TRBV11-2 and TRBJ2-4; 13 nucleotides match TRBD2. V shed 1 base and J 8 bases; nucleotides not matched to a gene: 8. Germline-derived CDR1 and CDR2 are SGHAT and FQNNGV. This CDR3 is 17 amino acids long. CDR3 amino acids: CASSLVDTSGGVYIQYF. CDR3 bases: TGTGCCAGCAGCTTAGTGGATACTAGCGGGGGGGTATACATTCAGTACTTC.